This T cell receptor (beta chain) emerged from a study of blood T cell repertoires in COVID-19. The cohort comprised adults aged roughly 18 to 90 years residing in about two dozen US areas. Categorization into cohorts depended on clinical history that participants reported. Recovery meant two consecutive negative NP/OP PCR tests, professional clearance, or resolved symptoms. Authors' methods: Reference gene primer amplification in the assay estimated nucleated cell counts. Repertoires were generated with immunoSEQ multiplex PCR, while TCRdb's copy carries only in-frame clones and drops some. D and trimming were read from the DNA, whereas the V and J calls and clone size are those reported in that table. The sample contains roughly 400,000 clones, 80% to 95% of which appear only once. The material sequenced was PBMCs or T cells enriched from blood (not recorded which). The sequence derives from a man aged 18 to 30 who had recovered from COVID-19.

Here the CDR3 reads CASSPSTEANYGYTF. The CDR3, as DNA: TGTGCCAGCAGCCCTTCGACAGAGGCTAACTATGGCTACACCTTC. The chain uses TRBV9 and TRBJ1-2, with D possibly TRBD1 on 5 matching bases. Germline CDR1 and CDR2: SGDLS and YYNGEE. The CDR3 totals 15 residues. V lost 4 bases to trimming and J lost 0 bases, with 13 bases between them.